Sequencing of this TCR beta chain was carried out in a study of blood T cells in healthy people across ages. The CDR3 runs 14 residues. Per the germline V gene, CDR1 is LNHNV and CDR2 is YYDKDF (reference sequence). A J-beta primer mix and a sample-barcoded 5' primer were used in a second PCR of about 6 to 12 cycles. TCRdb redid the calling of the 5' RACE reads with MiXCR, one entry per CDR3 protein. The data show about 2 million distinct CDR3 sequences, 40% to 55% seen once. The sequence came from a middle-aged woman in good health. The rearrangement links TRBV15 to TRBJ2-7; tentatively, D is TRBD1 or TRBD2 (5 bases each). The DNA end lines up better with TRBJ2-5; the J call may be wrong. Sequencing used blood. CDR3: CATSFGTGFETQYF. In DNA form, the CDR3 reads TGTGCCACCAGCTTTGGGACGGGCTTCGAGACCCAGTACTTC.